A single T cell receptor (beta chain) is shown here with its context. Its specificity is not known. TCRdb keeps only in-frame clones here, not all; method: immunoSEQ multiplex PCR. The table shows roughly 2 million clones, with roughly 96% occurring only once. The data are from a study of shared clonotypes between healthy human individuals. The overall study: The people who gave samples were a couple of women and a few men aged 18 to 49.

Study observations and caveats: Relative to their counterparts shared across all four donors, non-shared clonotypes exhibited diminished generation probabilities.

Donors comprised only Caucasian adults living in Nashville, Tennessee. This sequence originates from a man aged 18 to 29 in good health. The specimen sequenced was naive CD4+ T cells sorted from blood. The subset denotes: CD45RA+ positively selected.

Written as DNA, the CDR3 is TGTGCCAGCAGCGTAGACACTTTACCCTATGGCTACACCTTC. Translation gives CASSVDTLPYGYTF. This chain uses TRBV9 with TRBJ1-2, with D uncertain. Germline lookup yields CDR1 SGDLS and CDR2 YYNGEE. The CDR3 spans 14 residues. V lost 0 bases to trimming and J lost 4 bases, with 10 bases between them. Full variable domain (outside the CDR3, taken from reference TRBV9 and TRBJ1-2): DSGVTQTPKHLITATGQRVTLRCSPRSGDLSVYWYQQSLDQGLQFLIQYYNGEERAKGNILERFSAQQFPDLHSELNLSSLELGDSALYFCASSVDTLPYGYTFGSGTRLTVV.